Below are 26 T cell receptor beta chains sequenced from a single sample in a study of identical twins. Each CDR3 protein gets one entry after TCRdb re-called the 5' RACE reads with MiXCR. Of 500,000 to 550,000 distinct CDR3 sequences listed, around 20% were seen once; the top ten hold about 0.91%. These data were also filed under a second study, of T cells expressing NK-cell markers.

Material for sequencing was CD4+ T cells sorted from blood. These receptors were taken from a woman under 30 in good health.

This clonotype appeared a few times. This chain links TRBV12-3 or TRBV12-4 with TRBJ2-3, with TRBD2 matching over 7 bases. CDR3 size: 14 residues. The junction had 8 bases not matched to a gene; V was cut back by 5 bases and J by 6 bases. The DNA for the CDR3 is TGTGCCAGCAGTAGGACTAGTCTTAGGGATACGCAGTATTTT. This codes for CASSRTSLRDTQYF.

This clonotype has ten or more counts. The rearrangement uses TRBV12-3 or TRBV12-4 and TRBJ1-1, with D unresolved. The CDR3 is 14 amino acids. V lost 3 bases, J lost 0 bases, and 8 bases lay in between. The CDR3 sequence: CASSFGRLNTEAFF. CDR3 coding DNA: TGTGCCAGCAGTTTTGGGCGGTTGAACACTGAAGCTTTCTTT.

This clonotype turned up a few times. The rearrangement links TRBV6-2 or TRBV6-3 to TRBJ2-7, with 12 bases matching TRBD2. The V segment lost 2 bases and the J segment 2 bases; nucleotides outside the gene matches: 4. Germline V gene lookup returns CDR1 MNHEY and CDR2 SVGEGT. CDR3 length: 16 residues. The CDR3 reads CASSYAPSGRAYEQYF. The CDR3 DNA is TGTGCCAGCAGTTACGCCCCTAGCGGGAGGGCCTACGAGCAGTACTTC.

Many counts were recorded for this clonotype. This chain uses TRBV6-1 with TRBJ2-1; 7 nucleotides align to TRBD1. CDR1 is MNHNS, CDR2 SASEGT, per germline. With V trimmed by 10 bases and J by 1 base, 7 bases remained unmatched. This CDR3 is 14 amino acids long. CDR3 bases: TGTGCCACTTCGGGGACAGAGTCCTACAATGAGCAGTTCTTC. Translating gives CATSGTESYNEQFF.

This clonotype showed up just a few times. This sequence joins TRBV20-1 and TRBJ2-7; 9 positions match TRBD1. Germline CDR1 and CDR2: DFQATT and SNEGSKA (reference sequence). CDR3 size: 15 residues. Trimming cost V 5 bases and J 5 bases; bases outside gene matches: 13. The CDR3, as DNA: TGCAGTGCTTTACCTCCGGGACAGGGTAAGGACGAGCAGTACTTC. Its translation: CSALPPGQGKDEQYF.

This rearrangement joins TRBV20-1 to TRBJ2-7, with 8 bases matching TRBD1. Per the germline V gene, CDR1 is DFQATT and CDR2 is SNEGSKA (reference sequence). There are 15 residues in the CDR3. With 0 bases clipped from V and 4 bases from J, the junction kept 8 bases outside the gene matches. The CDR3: CSARDSGRGLYEQYF. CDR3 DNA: TGCAGTGCTAGAGATAGCGGCAGGGGGCTGTACGAGCAGTACTTC.

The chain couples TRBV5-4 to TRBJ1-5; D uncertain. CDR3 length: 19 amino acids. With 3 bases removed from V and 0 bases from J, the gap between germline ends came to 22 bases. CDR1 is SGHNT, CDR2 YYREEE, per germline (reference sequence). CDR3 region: CASSYEGGLTEHSNQPQHF. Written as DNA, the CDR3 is TGTGCCAGCAGCTATGAAGGTGGACTTACAGAACATAGCAATCAGCCCCAGCATTTT.

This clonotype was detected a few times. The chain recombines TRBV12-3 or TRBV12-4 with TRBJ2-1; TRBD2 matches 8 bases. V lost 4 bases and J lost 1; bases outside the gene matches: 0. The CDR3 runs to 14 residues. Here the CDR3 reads CASSSSGSYNEQFF. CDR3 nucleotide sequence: TGTGCCAGCAGTTCTAGCGGGTCCTACAATGAGCAGTTCTTC.

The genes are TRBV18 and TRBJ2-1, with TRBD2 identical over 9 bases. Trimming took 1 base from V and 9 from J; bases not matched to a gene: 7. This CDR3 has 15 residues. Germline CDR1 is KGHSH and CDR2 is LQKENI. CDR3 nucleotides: TGTGCCAGCTCACCACTTAGCGGGAGCGGGAGTGAGCAGTTCTTC. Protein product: CASSPLSGSGSEQFF.

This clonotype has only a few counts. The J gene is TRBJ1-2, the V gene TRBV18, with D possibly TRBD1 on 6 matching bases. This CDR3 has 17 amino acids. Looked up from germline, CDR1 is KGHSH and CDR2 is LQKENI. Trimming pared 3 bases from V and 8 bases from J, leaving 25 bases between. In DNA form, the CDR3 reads TGTGCCAGCTCACCGCCCTCGGGACACGCTGGGAAAGGAGGCTACACCTTC. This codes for CASSPPSGHAGKGGYTF.

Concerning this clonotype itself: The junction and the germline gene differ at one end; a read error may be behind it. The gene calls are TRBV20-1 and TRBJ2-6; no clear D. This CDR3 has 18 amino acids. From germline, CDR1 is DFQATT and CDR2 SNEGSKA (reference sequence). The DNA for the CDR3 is TGCAGTGCTGGAGACGCCGGACGGATATCCTCTGGGGCCAACGTCCTGACTTTC. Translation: CSAGDAGRISSGANVLTF.

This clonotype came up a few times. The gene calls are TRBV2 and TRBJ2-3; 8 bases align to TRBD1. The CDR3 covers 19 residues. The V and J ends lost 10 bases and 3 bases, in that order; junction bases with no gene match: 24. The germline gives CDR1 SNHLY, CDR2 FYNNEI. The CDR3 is CAILLSYQEAGGLTDTQYF. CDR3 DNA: TGTGCCATCTTGCTATCCTATCAAGAAGCAGGGGGCCTAACAGATACGCAGTATTTT. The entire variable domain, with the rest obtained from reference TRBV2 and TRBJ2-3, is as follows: EPEVTQTPSHQVTQMGQEVILRCVPISNHLYFYWYRQILGQKVEFLVSFYNNEISEKSEIFDDQFSVERPDGSNFTLKIRSTKLEDSAMYFCAILLSYQEAGGLTDTQYFGPGTRLTVL.

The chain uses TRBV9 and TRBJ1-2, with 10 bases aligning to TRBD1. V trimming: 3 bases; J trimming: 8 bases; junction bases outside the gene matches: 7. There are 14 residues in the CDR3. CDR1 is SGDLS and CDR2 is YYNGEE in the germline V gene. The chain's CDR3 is CASSGQGAYGGYTF. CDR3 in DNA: TGTGCCAGCAGCGGACAGGGGGCTTACGGGGGCTACACCTTC.

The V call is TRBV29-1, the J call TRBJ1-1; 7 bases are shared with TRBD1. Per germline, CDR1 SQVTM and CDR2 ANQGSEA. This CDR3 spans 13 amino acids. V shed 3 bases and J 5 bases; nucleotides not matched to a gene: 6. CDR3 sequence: CSVDKGAGTEAFF. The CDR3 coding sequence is TGCAGCGTTGACAAGGGGGCGGGTACTGAAGCTTTCTTT.

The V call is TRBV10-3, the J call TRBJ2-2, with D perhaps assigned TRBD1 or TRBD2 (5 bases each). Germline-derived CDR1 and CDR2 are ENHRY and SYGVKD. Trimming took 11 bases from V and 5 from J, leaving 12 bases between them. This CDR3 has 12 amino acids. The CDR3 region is CASGPMTGELFF. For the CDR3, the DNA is TGTGCCTCGGGACCGATGACCGGGGAGCTGTTTTTT.

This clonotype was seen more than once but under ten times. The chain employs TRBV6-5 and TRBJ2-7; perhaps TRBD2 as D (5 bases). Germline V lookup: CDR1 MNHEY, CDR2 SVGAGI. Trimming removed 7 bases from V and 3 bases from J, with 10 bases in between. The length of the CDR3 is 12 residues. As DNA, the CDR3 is TGTGCCAGCAAACGGGGAAACTACGAGCAGTACTTC. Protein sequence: CASKRGNYEQYF.

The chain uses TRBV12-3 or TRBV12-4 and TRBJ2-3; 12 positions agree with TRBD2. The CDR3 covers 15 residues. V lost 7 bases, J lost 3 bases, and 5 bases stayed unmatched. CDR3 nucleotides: TGTGCCAGCAAGACTAGCGGGAGAGGTACAGATACGCAGTATTTT. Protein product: CASKTSGRGTDTQYF.

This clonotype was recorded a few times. The CDR3 DNA is TGCAGTGCTAGGGCCGGGACCACAACCACAGATACGCAGTATTTT. Translating gives CSARAGTTTTDTQYF. This sequence joins TRBV20-1 and TRBJ2-3; D may match TRBD1 or TRBD2 (5 bases each). This CDR3 has 15 residues. Germline CDR1 is DFQATT and CDR2 is SNEGSKA (reference sequence). The ends were cut back, 3 bases at V and 2 bases at J, with 15 bases in the middle.

The CDR3 is CASSLGGSLNTEAFF. The CDR3 DNA sequence: TGCGCCAGCAGCTTGGGGGGGAGCTTGAACACTGAAGCTTTCTTT. The chain carries TRBV5-1 and TRBJ1-1; a possible D gene is TRBD1 (5 bases). CDR1 and CDR2 (germline): SGHRS, YFSETQ. This CDR3 has 15 amino acids. Trimming cost V 0 bases and J 0 bases, with 9 bases left between them.

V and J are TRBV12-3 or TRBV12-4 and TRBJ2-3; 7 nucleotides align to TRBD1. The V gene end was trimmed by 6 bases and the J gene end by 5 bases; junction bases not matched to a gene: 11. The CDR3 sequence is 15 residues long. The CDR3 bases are TGTGCCAGCAGCGAGGGGCGGCAGGGGGTAGATACGCAGTATTTT. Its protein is CASSEGRQGVDTQYF.

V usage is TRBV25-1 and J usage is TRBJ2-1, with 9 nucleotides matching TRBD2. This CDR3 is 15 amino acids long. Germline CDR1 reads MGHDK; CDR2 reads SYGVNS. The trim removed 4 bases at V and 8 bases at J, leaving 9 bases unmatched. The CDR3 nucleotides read TGTGCCAGCAGTGGGGCTAGCGGGGAAAAGTATGAGCAGTTCTTC. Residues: CASSGASGEKYEQFF. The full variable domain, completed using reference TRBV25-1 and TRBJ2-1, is EADIYQTPRYLVIGTGKKITLECSQTMGHDKMYWYQQDPGMELHLIHYSYGVNSTEKGDLSSESTVSRIRTEHFPLTLESARPSHTSQYLCASSGASGEKYEQFFGPGTRLTVL.

The CDR3 DNA is TGCAGTGCTAGAGGGACTAGCGGGGGAGGTGAGCAGTTCTTC. Its translation: CSARGTSGGGEQFF. The V gene is TRBV20-1, the J gene TRBJ2-1, with 13 bases identical to TRBD2. Germline values: CDR1 DFQATT, CDR2 SNEGSKA (reference sequence). The CDR3 sequence is 14 residues long. After removal of 1 base from V and 9 bases from J, the junction contained 3 bases not matched to a gene.

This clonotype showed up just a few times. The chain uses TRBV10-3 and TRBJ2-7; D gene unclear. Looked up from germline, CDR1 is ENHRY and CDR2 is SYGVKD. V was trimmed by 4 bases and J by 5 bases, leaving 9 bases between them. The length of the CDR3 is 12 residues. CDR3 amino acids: CAISGGYDEQYF. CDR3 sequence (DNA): TGTGCCATCAGTGGTGGGTACGACGAGCAGTACTTC.

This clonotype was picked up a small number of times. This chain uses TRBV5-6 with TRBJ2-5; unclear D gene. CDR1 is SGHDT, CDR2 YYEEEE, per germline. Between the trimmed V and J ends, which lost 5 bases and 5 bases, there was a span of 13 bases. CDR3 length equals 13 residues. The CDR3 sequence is CASSRRSAETQYF. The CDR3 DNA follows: TGTGCCAGCAGTCGCCGTTCGGCTGAGACCCAGTACTTC.

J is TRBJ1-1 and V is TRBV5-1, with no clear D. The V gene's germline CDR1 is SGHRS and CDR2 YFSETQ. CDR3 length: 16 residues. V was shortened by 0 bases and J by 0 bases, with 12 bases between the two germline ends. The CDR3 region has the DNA TGCGCCAGCAGCTTGGCTTCAGGTAACATGAACACTGAAGCTTTCTTT. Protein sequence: CASSLASGNMNTEAFF.

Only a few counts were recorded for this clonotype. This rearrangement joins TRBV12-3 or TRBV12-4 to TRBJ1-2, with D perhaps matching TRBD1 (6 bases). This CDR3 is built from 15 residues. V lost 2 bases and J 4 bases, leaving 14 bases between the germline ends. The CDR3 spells CASSLNRVGGYGYTF. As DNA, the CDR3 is TGTGCCAGCAGTTTAAACAGGGTCGGAGGCTATGGCTACACCTTC.